These T cell receptor beta chains were read from a single sample in a study of blood T cell repertoires in COVID-19. Assay: immunoSEQ multiplex PCR; the TCRdb copy retains only in-frame clones and omits some. Of roughly 200,000 clones in the sample, 70% to 90% were seen once. The sample was peripheral blood. The receptors stem from a woman older than 75 with acute or convalescent COVID-19. The CDR3 runs from the conserved cysteine through the conserved F or W. The D gene is left open where the match is weak. Size tells how often a clone was seen (once, few, many) or the class of an expanded clone, and some rows leave it out.

d_gene	abundance	j_gene	v_gene	CDR3nt	CDR3aa
NA	NA	TRBJ2-5	TRBV5-4	TGTGCCAGCAGCTTGGCCGGTCGGGGAGGCCAAGAGACCCAGTACTTC	CASSLAGRGGQETQYF
TRBD2	NA	TRBJ2-2	TRBV7-2	TGTGCCAGCAGCTTAGCGTTGAGACTAGCGGGAGCGAACACCGGGGAGCTGTTTTTT	CASSLALRLAGANTGELFF
TRBD1	NA	TRBJ2-7	TRBV27	TGTGCCAGCCGGCGACAGGGGGCCGACGAGCAGTACTTC	CASRRQGADEQYF
TRBD1	NA	TRBJ2-2	TRBV19	TGTGCCAGTAGTATATCCGGGACAGGGAACACCGGGGAGCTGTTTTTT	CASSISGTGNTGELFF
NA	NA	TRBJ2-2	TRBV5-1	TGCGCCAGCAGCTCAGAGGGAATCGGGGAGCTGTTTTTT	CASSSEGIGELFF
NA	NA	TRBJ1-1	TRBV5-4	TGTGCCAGCAGCTTCGCGGTCACTAACACTGAAGCTTTCTTT	CASSFAVTNTEAFF
NA	NA	TRBJ1-2	TRBV10-2	TGCGCCAGCAGTGAGTCGCGGCAGGGTGGGGGCTACACCTTC	CASSESRQGGGYTF
NA	NA	TRBJ2-1	TRBV5-1	TGCGCCAGCAGCTTGGCCGGACAGTCCTACAATGAGCAGTTCTTC	CASSLAGQSYNEQFF
NA	NA	TRBJ1-4	TRBV5-1	TGCGCCAGCAGCTTGGCCCAACGCGGTGAAAAACTGTTTTTT	CASSLAQRGEKLFF
NA	once	TRBJ1-4	TRBV11-2	TGTGCCAGCAGCTTTTGGCCTGCAACTAATGAAAAACTGTTTTTT	CASSFWPATNEKLFF
NA	NA	TRBJ2-7	TRBV7-8	TGTGCCAGCAGCTTTCAACTATCCAAACGCAACGAGCAGTACTTC	CASSFQLSKRNEQYF
NA	few	TRBJ1-5	TRBV2	TGTGCCAGCAGTGAAGCCCTACCTAATCAGCCCCAGCATTTT	CASSEALPNQPQHF
NA	few	TRBJ1-1	TRBV3-1/TRBV3-2	TGTGCCAGCACCTACAGGGAGGGTGAAGCTTTCTTT	CASTYREGEAFF
TRBD1	NA	TRBJ1-5	TRBV15	TGTGCCACCAGCAGATGGGACAGGGGTGGACAGCCCCAGCATTTT	CATSRWDRGGQPQHF
TRBD2	NA	TRBJ2-2	TRBV4-1	TGCGCCAGCAGCCTGGGACTAGCGGGACCCACCACCGGGGAGCTGTTTTTT	CASSLGLAGPTTGELFF
TRBD1	few	TRBJ1-2	TRBV7-9	TGTGCCAGCAGCAACCGAACGAACGACAGGGGCCGGACCTATGGCTACACCTTC	CASSNRTNDRGRTYGYTF
TRBD1	NA	TRBJ2-4	TRBV5-5	TGTGCCAGCAGCCGGGACAGGGGCAGTCGATCTAACATTCAGTACTTC	CASSRDRGSRSNIQYF
NA	NA	TRBJ1-1	TRBV2	TGTGCCAGCAGTGAAGAACACATGATGGGAGCTGAAGCTTTCTTT	CASSEEHMMGAEAFF
NA	NA	TRBJ2-2	TRBV7-2	TGTGCCAGCAGCTTAAGTCAGGACACCGGGGAGCTGTTTTTT	CASSLSQDTGELFF
NA	NA	TRBJ1-3	TRBV18	TGTGCCAGCTCTAACCGACTCAACTCTGGAAACACCATATATTTT	CASSNRLNSGNTIYF
TRBD2	NA	TRBJ2-1	TRBV18	TGTGCCAGCTCCCCGGTAGCGGGAGGCAATGAGCAGTTCTTC	CASSPVAGGNEQFF
NA	NA	TRBJ1-6	TRBV7-3	TGTGCCAGCAGCTTAACCGTTAGAGAGGATTCACCCCTCCACTTT	CASSLTVREDSPLHF
NA	NA	TRBJ2-2	TRBV11-2	TGTGCCAGCAGTTTAGCCGGGACTGAAACCGGGGAGCTGTTTTTT	CASSLAGTETGELFF
TRBD2	NA	TRBJ2-3	TRBV24-1	TGTGCCACCAGTGATTTGGCGGGAGGAGGCACAGATACGCAGTATTTT	CATSDLAGGGTDTQYF
TRBD2	NA	TRBJ2-3	TRBV5-1	TGCGCCAGCAGCTTTGCGTCAGGACGGGGGGGCACAGATACGCAGTATTTT	CASSFASGRGGTDTQYF
NA	NA	TRBJ1-2	TRBV14	TGTGCCAGCAGTTGGGGGACTGGCTATGGCTACACCTTC	CASSWGTGYGYTF
NA	NA	TRBJ1-2	TRBV15	TGTGCCACCAGCAGAGTAAGGACACCCTATGGCTACACCTTC	CATSRVRTPYGYTF
NA	NA	TRBJ2-7	TRBV7-2	TGTGCCAGCAGCCTCCAGGGTTACTCCTACGAGCAGTACTTC	CASSLQGYSYEQYF
TRBD2	NA	TRBJ2-3	TRBV19	TGTGCCAGTAGTACCACGGGAGGGCCTACTAGCACAGATACGCAGTATTTT	CASSTTGGPTSTDTQYF
TRBD2	NA	TRBJ2-1	TRBV19	TGTGCCAGTAACACCGGGGCTAGCGGGACCCCGCACGAGCAGTTCTTC	CASNTGASGTPHEQFF
TRBD1	once	TRBJ1-4	TRBV5-1	TGCGCCAGCAGAACCGGGACAGGTAACCAAAAACTGTTTTTT	CASRTGTGNQKLFF
NA	NA	TRBJ2-1	TRBV5-1	TGCGCCAGCAGCATTGATCCGGCGGGACTTTCCAATGAGCAGTTCTTC	CASSIDPAGLSNEQFF
NA	NA	TRBJ2-2	TRBV6-5	TGTGCCAGCGTTCGTGGACTCACGAGCACCGGGGAGCTGTTTTTT	CASVRGLTSTGELFF
NA	once	TRBJ2-3	TRBV21-1	TGTGCCAGCAGCTCTAGGTGGGATACGCAGTATTTT	CASSSRWDTQYF
TRBD2	NA	TRBJ2-2	TRBV15	TGTGCCACCCTTAGCGGGAGGTCCACAGGGGAGCTGTTTTTT	CATLSGRSTGELFF
NA	NA	TRBJ1-2	TRBV28	TGTGCCAGCACTCCAAATTTGGGTCCGGGCTATGGCTACACCTTC	CASTPNLGPGYGYTF
NA	NA	TRBJ1-4	TRBV4-3	TGCGCCAGCAGCCAAGATCTCAGGGGTCGTTTGAGTGAAAAACTGTTTTTT	CASSQDLRGRLSEKLFF
TRBD1	NA	TRBJ2-2	TRBV12-5	TGTGCTAGTGGCCCGGGACAGGGTCTAGGGGAGCTGTTTTTT	CASGPGQGLGELFF
TRBD1	NA	TRBJ2-7	TRBV7-2	TGTGCCAGCAGTCCTCGACAGGGGTCCGAGCAGTACTTC	CASSPRQGSEQYF
NA	once	TRBJ2-2	TRBV6-2/TRBV6-3	TGTGCCAGCAGTTACGGGGGCAGGGTAGACACCGGGGAGCTGTTTTTT	CASSYGGRVDTGELFF
NA	NA	TRBJ2-1	TRBV2	TGTGCCAGCAGTCCTCCCTCCTACGATGAGCAGTTCTTC	CASSPPSYDEQFF
NA	NA	TRBJ2-2	TRBV5-1	TGCGCCAGCAGCAGGACAGCTCCGAACACCGGGGAGCTGTTTTTT	CASSRTAPNTGELFF
NA	NA	TRBJ2-3	TRBV18	TGTGCCAGCTCACCACCGGTCCAGGGGACAGATACGCAGTATTTT	CASSPPVQGTDTQYF
TRBD1	NA	TRBJ1-4	TRBV10-3	TGTGCCACAAAGGACAGGGGAAGCACTAATGAAAAACTGTTTTTT	CATKDRGSTNEKLFF
TRBD2	NA	TRBJ2-1	TRBV4-2	TGTGCCAGCAGCCAAGGGACTAGCGGGAGTTTAGATGAGCAGTTCTTC	CASSQGTSGSLDEQFF
TRBD1	NA	TRBJ1-5	TRBV10-3	TGTGCCTCCCAGGGGGACAGGGAGCAGCCCCAGCATTTT	CASQGDREQPQHF
NA	NA	TRBJ1-5	TRBV19	TGTGCCAGTATCAAAGCCGATCCGGGTCACTCTGTTCCATATAGCAATCAGCCCCAGCATTTT	CASIKADPGHSVPYSNQPQHF
NA	NA	TRBJ1-1	TRBV29-1	TGCAGCGTTGCTGTGACACTGAACACTGAAGCTTTCTTT	CSVAVTLNTEAFF
TRBD2	once	TRBJ2-1	TRBV5-1	TGCGCCAGCAGCTTTGGAGCGGGAGCCTACAATGAGCAGTTCTTC	CASSFGAGAYNEQFF
NA	NA	TRBJ1-2	TRBV19	TGTGCCAGTAGCCGGTTTCGGGAGGGGGGCTATGGCTACACCTTC	CASSRFREGGYGYTF
NA	few	TRBJ2-5	TRBV29-1	TGCAGCGTTGTAACTCCCCTAGCGCATCAAGAGACCCAGTACTTC	CSVVTPLAHQETQYF
TRBD1	NA	TRBJ2-4	TRBV7-2	TGTGCCAGCAGCCCGGGACAGCAACGAAACATTCAGTACTTC	CASSPGQQRNIQYF
TRBD2	NA	TRBJ2-7	TRBV11-3	TGTGCCAGCAGCTCTACGGGGACTAGCGGGAGGGCCCTCCACGAGCAGTACTTC	CASSSTGTSGRALHEQYF